The rows below give T cell receptor beta chains drawn from one sample of a study of identical twins. TCRdb analysed the 5' RACE reads with MiXCR anew, one entry per CDR3 protein. Among some 500,000 distinct CDR3 sequences listed, 20% to 25% were seen once. These data were likewise used in another study, on T cells expressing NK-cell markers.

The specimen was CD4+ T cells sorted from blood. The receptors derive from a woman aged 18-29 years in good health. The CDR3 runs from the conserved cysteine through the conserved F or W. The D gene is left open where the match is weak. Size tells how often a clone was seen (once, few, many) or the class of an expanded clone, and some rows leave it out.

v_gene: TRBV5-1
j_gene: TRBJ2-7
d_gene: .
abundance: few
CDR3nt: TGCGCCAGCAGCTTGGTAGGCTTCCCTAGCTCCTACGAGCAGTACTTC
CDR3aa: CASSLVGFPSSYEQYF

v_gene: TRBV7-2
j_gene: TRBJ2-7
d_gene: TRBD2
abundance: few
CDR3nt: TGTGCCAGCAGCTTTAGCGGGAGTATTTACGAGCAGTACTTC
CDR3aa: CASSFSGSIYEQYF

v_gene: TRBV5-1
j_gene: TRBJ2-7
d_gene: TRBD1
abundance: .
CDR3nt: TGCGCCAGCAGCTTCCAACAGGGGAAATCGGACGAGCAGTACTTC
CDR3aa: CASSFQQGKSDEQYF

v_gene: TRBV20-1
j_gene: TRBJ1-1
d_gene: .
abundance: many
CDR3nt: TGCAGTGCTAGAGATGCCAGGGGGAACACTGAAGCTTTCTTT
CDR3aa: CSARDARGNTEAFF

v_gene: TRBV3-1
j_gene: TRBJ1-2
d_gene: .
abundance: few
CDR3nt: TGTGCCAGCAGCCAAGATGGCAGGGCGGACTATGGCTACACCTTC
CDR3aa: CASSQDGRADYGYTF

v_gene: TRBV6-2/TRBV6-3
j_gene: TRBJ2-5
d_gene: .
abundance: few
CDR3nt: TGTGCCAGCAGTCGACGGGAGGAGACCCAGTACTTC
CDR3aa: CASSRREETQYF

v_gene: TRBV29-1
j_gene: TRBJ2-5
d_gene: .
abundance: many
CDR3nt: TGCAGCGTTGATACGACTATGAGGGAGACCCAGTACTTC
CDR3aa: CSVDTTMRETQYF

v_gene: TRBV23-1
j_gene: TRBJ2-6
d_gene: .
abundance: .
CDR3nt: TGCGCCAGCAGTCAATCGAGCCAGGAGCATCGGGGGGGGGCCAACGTCCTGACTTTC
CDR3aa: CASSQSSQEHRGGANVLTF

v_gene: TRBV10-3
j_gene: TRBJ2-7
d_gene: .
abundance: few
CDR3nt: TGTGCCACCGGGACGGGCCGGAGTCCCGAGCAGTACTTC
CDR3aa: CATGTGRSPEQYF

v_gene: TRBV12-3/TRBV12-4
j_gene: TRBJ1-4
d_gene: .
abundance: few
CDR3nt: TGTGCCAGCAGTTTTGGAGGGACACTGGATTTTGAAAAACTGTTTTTT
CDR3aa: CASSFGGTLDFEKLFF

v_gene: TRBV11-3
j_gene: TRBJ2-1
d_gene: .
abundance: few
CDR3nt: TGTGCCAGCAGCTTAGGTCCCCGCCTCGAGCAGTTCTTC
CDR3aa: CASSLGPRLEQFF

v_gene: TRBV3-1
j_gene: TRBJ1-2
d_gene: .
abundance: .
CDR3nt: TGTGCCAGCAGCCAAGATCCAGACGGATCCTATGGCTACACCTTC
CDR3aa: CASSQDPDGSYGYTF

v_gene: TRBV20-1
j_gene: TRBJ1-1
d_gene: TRBD1
abundance: few
CDR3nt: TGCGGGGGACCCGGGACAGAGAACACTGAAGCTTTCTTT
CDR3aa: CGGPGTENTEAFF

v_gene: TRBV20-1
j_gene: TRBJ2-3
d_gene: .
abundance: .
CDR3nt: TGCAGTGCTAGCAATCCCAGGACAGCCACAGATACGCAGTATTTT
CDR3aa: CSASNPRTATDTQYF

v_gene: TRBV20-1
j_gene: TRBJ2-3
d_gene: .
abundance: .
CDR3nt: TGCAGTGCTAGAGCCCCCTCCGGCTACACAGATACGCAGTATTTT
CDR3aa: CSARAPSGYTDTQYF

v_gene: TRBV25-1
j_gene: TRBJ1-6
d_gene: TRBD1
abundance: few
CDR3nt: TGTGCCAGCAGTCAATCGACAGGGTATTCACCCCTCCACTTT
CDR3aa: CASSQSTGYSPLHF

v_gene: TRBV6-1
j_gene: TRBJ2-1
d_gene: TRBD2
abundance: .
CDR3nt: TGTGCCAGCTCGCCGATGGTCCTAGCGGGTTATTACAATGAGCAGTTCTTC
CDR3aa: CASSPMVLAGYYNEQFF

v_gene: TRBV7-2
j_gene: TRBJ2-7
d_gene: TRBD2
abundance: few
CDR3nt: TGTGCCAGCAGCTCCCCAACCCGAGCGGGGAGCGAGCAGTACTTC
CDR3aa: CASSSPTRAGSEQYF

v_gene: TRBV6-6
j_gene: TRBJ2-5
d_gene: .
abundance: .
CDR3nt: TGTGCCAGCACCCGGGGAGAGAGCCAAGAGACCCAGTACTTC
CDR3aa: CASTRGESQETQYF

v_gene: TRBV6-1
j_gene: TRBJ1-2
d_gene: .
abundance: few
CDR3nt: TGTGCCAGCAGCCCGGACAGATTCCTCTATGGCTACACCTTC
CDR3aa: CASSPDRFLYGYTF

v_gene: TRBV21-1
j_gene: TRBJ2-3
d_gene: .
abundance: .
CDR3nt: TGTGCCAGCAGCAAAGTCGAGACAGGGTCAAGGACAGATACGCAGTATTTT
CDR3aa: CASSKVETGSRTDTQYF

v_gene: TRBV25-1
j_gene: TRBJ2-1
d_gene: TRBD2
abundance: .
CDR3nt: TGTGCCAGCAGTGAATTCGGTAGCGGGAGTCTTAATGAGCAGTTCTTC
CDR3aa: CASSEFGSGSLNEQFF

v_gene: TRBV20-1
j_gene: TRBJ2-1
d_gene: .
abundance: few
CDR3nt: TGCAGTGCTACGCCGGGGACCTCGAACAATGAGCAGTTCTTC
CDR3aa: CSATPGTSNNEQFF

v_gene: TRBV10-3
j_gene: TRBJ2-5
d_gene: TRBD2
abundance: .
CDR3nt: TGTGCCATCGCTAACCTAGCGGGAGAGACCCAGTACTTC
CDR3aa: CAIANLAGETQYF

v_gene: TRBV12-3/TRBV12-4
j_gene: TRBJ2-7
d_gene: .
abundance: many
CDR3nt: TGTGCCAGCAGCCCCAGGGGGGGCTACGAGCAGTACTTC
CDR3aa: CASSPRGGYEQYF

v_gene: TRBV6-6
j_gene: TRBJ2-1
d_gene: TRBD2
abundance: few
CDR3nt: TGTGCCAGTGGCGGACTAGGGTACAATGAGCAGTTCTTC
CDR3aa: CASGGLGYNEQFF